This TCR beta chain was sequenced during a study of blood T cell repertoires in COVID-19. Whole-study context: COVID-19 samples, acute and convalescent, were from the United States, Italy and Spain. The cDNA or gDNA used as material had been derived from T cells, B-cell-depleted T cells, or PBMCs.

The CDR3 sequence is 15 residues long. Germline V gene sequence: CDR1 SGHRS, CDR2 YFSETQ. V lost 2 bases, J lost 0 bases, and 2 bases stayed unmatched. Recruited during active infection, patients (from Seattle) were subsequently followed longitudinally. TCRdb keeps only in-frame clones here, not all; method: immunoSEQ multiplex PCR. The table lists 200,000 to 250,000 clones, roughly four fifths of them singletons. The genes are TRBV5-1 and TRBJ1-1; 9 bases agree with TRBD1. Sequencing was done on a sample of peripheral blood. The TCR comes from a woman aged 70 to 79 with COVID-19, enrolled during active disease. As DNA, the CDR3 is TGCGCCAGCAGCTTCCGACAGGGGGTGAACACTGAAGCTTTCTTT. Amino acid sequence: CASSFRQGVNTEAFF.